This T cell receptor (beta chain) was retrieved from a study of blood T cell repertoires in COVID-19. Original processing methods: How many nucleated cells were present was estimated from reference gene primer amplification. Clones were read by immunoSEQ multiplex PCR, and TCRdb kept only the in-frame ones, dropping some. For V, J and clone size, that table is used; D and trimming come from the DNA. Of about 140,000 clones listed, approximately 80% are singletons. CDR3 length: 16 residues. V was cut by 4 bases and J by 2 bases, with 18 bases left in between. Germline V lookup: CDR1 SGHDT, CDR2 YYEEEE.

The receptor was isolated from a human donor in a cohort sampled during active COVID-19. The rearrangement links TRBV5-6 to TRBJ1-2; TRBD1 is a possible D gene (5 bases). The sequenced sample was peripheral blood. The CDR3 bases are TGTGCCAGCAGCAACGAGCGGCGGGGGTCGAACTATGGCTACACCTTC. It translates to CASSNERRGSNYGYTF.